One and the same sample provided the 13 T cell receptor beta chains below, sequenced in a study of T-cell reconstitution after alpha-beta-depleted transplantation in children. The authors prepared the TCRbeta library with unique molecular identifiers. MiXCR was run by TCRdb on the PCR reads, yielding one entry per CDR3 protein. Of 700,000 or so distinct CDR3 sequences detected, roughly 13% appear once; the ten largest clones hold roughly 0.84%. This material consisted of PBMCs, taken before TCRalphabeta/CD19-depleted stem cell transplant. Every receptor here comes from a girl between 2 and 10 years old with congenital amegakaryocytic thrombocytopenia, due to receive a stem cell transplant.

This clonotype has a handful of counts. The chain recombines TRBV12-3 or TRBV12-4 with TRBJ2-3; TRBD1 might be the D (6 bases). The V end was cut by 6 bases, the J end by 3 bases, with 16 bases between. This CDR3 region has 15 residues. CDR3 DNA sequence: TGTGCCAGCAGGTCGTACAGGGTTTCAACAGATACGCAGTATTTT. Translated: CASRSYRVSTDTQYF.

This clonotype was detected ten times or more. The chain carries TRBV25-1 and TRBJ2-7; D gene uncertain. V lost 8 bases, J lost 7 bases, and 12 bases lay in between. Germline lookup yields CDR1 MGHDK and CDR2 SYGVNS. This CDR3 contains 11 residues. The CDR3, as DNA: TGTGCCAGCTACTCAGATCTGGAGCAGTACTTC. Its protein is CASYSDLEQYF.

The genes are TRBV18 and TRBJ2-7; D perhaps matches TRBD1 (6 bases). The V and J ends lost 0 bases and 4 bases respectively, with 16 bases between them. This CDR3 spans 16 amino acids. Per the germline V gene, CDR1 is KGHSH and CDR2 is LQKENI. The CDR3 DNA sequence: TGTGCCAGCTCACCACCTTTCCAGGGGCAACCGTACGAGCAGTACTTC. This gives the protein CASSPPFQGQPYEQYF.

There are a few counts of this clonotype. CDR3 coding DNA: TGCAGTGCAGGCGACACCACAGATACGCAGTATTTT. Translated, it gives CSAGDTTDTQYF. The chain links TRBV20-1 to TRBJ2-3; D is undetermined. This CDR3 comprises 12 residues. V lost 6 bases, J lost 2 bases, and 9 bases lay in between. In germline, CDR1 is DFQATT, CDR2 SNEGSKA (reference sequence).

This clonotype has ten or more counts. The rearrangement uses TRBV28 and TRBJ2-1; D is uncertain. V lost 2 bases to trimming and J lost 15 bases, with 14 bases between them. Germline V gene lookup returns CDR1 MDHEN and CDR2 SYDVKM. The CDR3 length is 12 residues. CDR3: CASSLGSPERFF. CDR3 DNA sequence: TGTGCCAGCAGTTTAGGCAGCCCTGAACGGTTCTTC.

As to this clonotype: This may be a read error: a much more frequent sequence differs by one nucleotide. The rearrangement uses TRBV7-6 and TRBJ1-2; weak D call: TRBD1 (6 bases). The CDR3 extends over 16 amino acids. The germline V gene encodes CDR1 SGHVS and CDR2 FNYEAQ. The CDR3 DNA reads TGTCCCAGCAGCTTAGAACCCCAGGGGTTCAACTATGGCTACACCTTC. Its translation: CPSSLEPQGFNYGYTF.

This clonotype was detected many times. The rearrangement links TRBV15 to TRBJ2-7, with D perhaps matching TRBD1 or TRBD2 (6 bases each). This CDR3 spans 17 amino acids. CDR1 and CDR2 from the germline V gene are LNHNV and YYDKDF (reference sequence). V was pared by 2 bases and J by 6 bases, with 23 bases between. The CDR3: CATSRYVRRGTLIEQYF. CDR3 bases: TGTGCCACCAGCAGATACGTACGCCGGGGGACACTCATCGAGCAGTACTTC.

This clonotype was observed a few times. This chain uses TRBV7-4 with TRBJ1-2, with D possibly matching TRBD1 (5 bases). The CDR3 consists of 18 residues. Between the trimmed V and J ends, which lost 2 bases and 1 base, there was a span of 20 bases. Per the germline V gene, CDR1 is SGHVT and CDR2 is SQSDAQ. The chain's CDR3 is CASSLPETEKTVNYGYTF. The CDR3 coding sequence is TGTGCCAGCAGCTTACCCGAGACAGAAAAGACGGTTAACTATGGCTACACCTTC.

J is TRBJ2-7 and V is TRBV5-8, with 13 bases matching TRBD2. The length of the CDR3 is 23 residues. V was clipped by 5 bases and J by 2 bases; unmatched bases: 28. Germline lookup yields CDR1 SGHTS and CDR2 YDEGEE. The CDR3 DNA is TGTGCCAGCAGTCTTTTTGCCACGGTTCGGACTAGCGGGAGAAGACGGGTAACCTACGAGCAGTACTTC. As protein: CASSLFATVRTSGRRRVTYEQYF.

This clonotype was seen at least ten times. The CDR3, as DNA: TGCAGCGTTGTACTCGAGGGTGCGCGTGGCTACACCTTC. It codes for CSVVLEGARGYTF. This chain joins TRBV29-1 and TRBJ1-2; the D is unclear. Germline CDR1 SQVTM, CDR2 ANQGSEA. The CDR3 has 13 amino acids. The V and J ends lost 4 bases and 7 bases respectively, with 16 bases between them. Based on the CDR3 plus reference TRBV29-1 and TRBJ1-2, the full variable domain is SAVISQKPSRDICQRGTSLTIQCQVDSQVTMMFWYRQQPGQSLTLIATANQGSEATYESGFVIDKFPISRPNLTFSTLTVSNMSPEDSSIYLCSVVLEGARGYTFGSGTRLTVV.

Many counts were recorded for this clonotype. J is TRBJ1-4 and V is TRBV4-1; TRBD1 is a possible D gene (5 bases). Germline V gene lookup returns CDR1 MGHRA and CDR2 YSYEKL. Trimming removed 6 bases at V and 8 bases at J, with 22 bases between. The CDR3 contains 16 residues. As DNA, the CDR3 is TGCGCCAGCAGAAGGGTCGGCAGCCAGAAGGGGGAAAAACTGTTTTTT. This codes for CASRRVGSQKGEKLFF.

The chain is built from TRBV28 and TRBJ2-2, with 9 bases fitting TRBD2. The germline gives CDR1 MDHEN, CDR2 SYDVKM. V lost 3 bases to trimming and J lost 3 bases; unmatched junction nucleotides: 20. This CDR3 region has 21 residues. CDR3 amino acids: CASSFPPPISGSWRDTGELFF. The DNA of the CDR3 is TGTGCCAGCAGTTTCCCCCCACCGATTAGCGGGAGTTGGAGGGACACCGGGGAGCTGTTTTTT. Complete variable domain (other parts from reference TRBV28 and TRBJ2-2): DVKVTQSSRYLVKRTGEKVFLECVQDMDHENMFWYRQDPGLGLRLIYFSYDVKMKEKGDIPEGYSVSREKKERFSLILESASTNQTSMYLCASSFPPPISGSWRDTGELFFGEGSRLTVL.

The J gene is TRBJ2-7, the V gene TRBV7-3; D not certain. V lost 2 bases, J lost 7 bases, and 18 bases lay in between. Germline CDR1 and CDR2: SGHTA and FQGTGA. The CDR3 runs to 15 residues. CDR3 sequence: CASSLHFGPAAEQYF. CDR3 bases: TGTGCCAGCAGCTTACACTTTGGGCCAGCTGCGGAGCAGTACTTC.